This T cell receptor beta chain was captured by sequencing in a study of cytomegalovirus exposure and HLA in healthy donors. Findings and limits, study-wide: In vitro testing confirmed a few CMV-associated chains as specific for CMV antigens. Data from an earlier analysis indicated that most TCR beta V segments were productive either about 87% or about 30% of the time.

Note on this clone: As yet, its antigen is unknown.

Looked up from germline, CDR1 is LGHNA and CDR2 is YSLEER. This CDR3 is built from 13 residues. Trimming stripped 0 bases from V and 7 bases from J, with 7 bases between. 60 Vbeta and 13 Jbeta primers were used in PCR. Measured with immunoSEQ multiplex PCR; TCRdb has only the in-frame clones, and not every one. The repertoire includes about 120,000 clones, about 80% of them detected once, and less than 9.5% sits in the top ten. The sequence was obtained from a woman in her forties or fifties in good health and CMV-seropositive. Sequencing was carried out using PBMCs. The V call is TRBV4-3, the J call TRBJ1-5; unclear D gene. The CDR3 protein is CASSQEVQQPQHF. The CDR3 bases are TGCGCCAGCAGCCAAGAGGTCCAGCAGCCCCAGCATTTT.